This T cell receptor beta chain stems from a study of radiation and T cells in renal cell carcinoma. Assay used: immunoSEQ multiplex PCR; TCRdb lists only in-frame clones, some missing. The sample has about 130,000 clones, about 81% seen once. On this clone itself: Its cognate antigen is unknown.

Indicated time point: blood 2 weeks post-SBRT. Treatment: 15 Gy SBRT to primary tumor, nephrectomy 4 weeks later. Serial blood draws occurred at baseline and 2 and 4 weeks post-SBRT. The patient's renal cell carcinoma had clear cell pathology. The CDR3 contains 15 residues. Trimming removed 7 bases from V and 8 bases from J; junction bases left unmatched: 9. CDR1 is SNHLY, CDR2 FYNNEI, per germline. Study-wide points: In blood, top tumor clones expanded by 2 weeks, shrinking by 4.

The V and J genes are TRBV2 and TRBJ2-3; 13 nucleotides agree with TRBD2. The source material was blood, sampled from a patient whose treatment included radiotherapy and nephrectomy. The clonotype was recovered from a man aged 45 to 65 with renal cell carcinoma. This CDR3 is CASNGLAGEYATQYF. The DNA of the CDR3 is TGTGCCAGCAACGGACTAGCGGGGGAGTACGCTACGCAGTATTTT.